This TCR beta chain was captured in a study of early T cells in non-severe SARS-CoV-2 infection. The overall study: The chains were unpaired, and the sequenced material was bulk RNA from unsorted whole blood.

TCRdb redid the calling of the 5' RACE reads with MiXCR, one entry per CDR3 protein. The table lists approximately 45,000 distinct CDR3 sequences, around 7% of them singletons, with more than 4.5% in the top ten. This clonotype was seen at least ten times. V was pared by 3 bases and J by 4 bases, with 13 bases between. This CDR3 has 15 residues. Germline values: CDR1 MNHNS, CDR2 SASEGT. The specimen was whole blood. This rearrangement joins TRBV6-1 to TRBJ1-5, with TRBD1 as a possible D gene (5 bases). The origin of this receptor is an adult who was a healthcare worker with PCR-confirmed SARS-CoV-2 infection or an uninfected control (not recorded which). CDR3 sequence reads: CASSEFGAGNQPQHF. CDR3 in DNA: TGTGCCAGCAGTGAGTTTGGGGCGGGAAATCAGCCCCAGCATTTT.